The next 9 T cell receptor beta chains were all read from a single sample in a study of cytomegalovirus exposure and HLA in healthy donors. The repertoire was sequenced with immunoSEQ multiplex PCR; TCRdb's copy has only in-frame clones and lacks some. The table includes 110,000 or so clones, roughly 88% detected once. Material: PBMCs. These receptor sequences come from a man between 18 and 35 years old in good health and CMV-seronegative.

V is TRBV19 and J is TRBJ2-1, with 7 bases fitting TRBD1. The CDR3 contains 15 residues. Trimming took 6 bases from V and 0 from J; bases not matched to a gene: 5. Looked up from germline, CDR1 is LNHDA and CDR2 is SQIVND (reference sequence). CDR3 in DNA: TGTGCCAGTAGAACGGGACAGACCTCCTACAATGAGCAGTTCTTC. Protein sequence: CASRTGQTSYNEQFF.

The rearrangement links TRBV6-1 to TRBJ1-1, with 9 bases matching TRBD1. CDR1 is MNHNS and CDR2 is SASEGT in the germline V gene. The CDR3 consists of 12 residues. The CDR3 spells CAILDRGFEAFF. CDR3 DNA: TGTGCGATATTGGACAGGGGCTTTGAAGCTTTCTTT.

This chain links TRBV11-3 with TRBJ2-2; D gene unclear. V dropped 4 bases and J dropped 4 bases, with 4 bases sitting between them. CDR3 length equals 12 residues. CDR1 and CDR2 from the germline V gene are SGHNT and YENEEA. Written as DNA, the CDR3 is TGTGCCAGCAGCTCGTTCACCGGGGAGCTGTTTTTT. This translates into CASSSFTGELFF.

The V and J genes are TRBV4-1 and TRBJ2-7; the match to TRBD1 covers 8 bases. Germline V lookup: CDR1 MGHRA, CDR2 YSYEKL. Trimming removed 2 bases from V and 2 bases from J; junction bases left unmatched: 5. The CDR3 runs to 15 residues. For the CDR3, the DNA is TGCGCCAGCAGCCAAAGCCAGGGGGCTGCCTACGAGCAGTACTTC. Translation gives CASSQSQGAAYEQYF.

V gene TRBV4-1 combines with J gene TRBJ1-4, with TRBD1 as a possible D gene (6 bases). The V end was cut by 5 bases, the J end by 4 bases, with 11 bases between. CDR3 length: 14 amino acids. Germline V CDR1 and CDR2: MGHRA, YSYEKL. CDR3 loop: CASSLAGVNEKLFF. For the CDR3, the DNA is TGCGCCAGCAGCTTGGCAGGGGTTAATGAAAAACTGTTTTTT.

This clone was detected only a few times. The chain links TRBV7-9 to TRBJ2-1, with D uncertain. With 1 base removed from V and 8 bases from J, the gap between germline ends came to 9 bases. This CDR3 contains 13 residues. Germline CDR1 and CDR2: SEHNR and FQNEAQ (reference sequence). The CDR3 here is CASSLDAQDEQFF. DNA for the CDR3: TGTGCCAGCAGCTTAGATGCGCAGGATGAGCAGTTCTTC.

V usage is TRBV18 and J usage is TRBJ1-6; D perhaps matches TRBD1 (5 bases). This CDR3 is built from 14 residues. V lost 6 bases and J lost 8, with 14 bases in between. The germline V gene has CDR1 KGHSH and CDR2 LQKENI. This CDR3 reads CASSPRQSDSPLHF. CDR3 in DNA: TGTGCCAGCTCTCCGAGACAGTCTGATTCACCCCTCCACTTT. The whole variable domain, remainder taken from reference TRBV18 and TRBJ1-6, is NAGVMQNPRHLVRRRGQEARLRCSPMKGHSHVYWYRQLPEEGLKFMVYLQKENIIDESGMPKERFSAEFPKEGPSILRIQQVVRGDSAAYFCASSPRQSDSPLHFGNGTRLTVT.

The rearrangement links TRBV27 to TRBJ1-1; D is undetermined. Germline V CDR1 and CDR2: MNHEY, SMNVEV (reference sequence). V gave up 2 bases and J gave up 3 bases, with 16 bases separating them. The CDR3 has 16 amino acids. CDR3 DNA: TGTGCCAGCAGTTTAACTTCTAGGCGGTGGGACACTGAAGCTTTCTTT. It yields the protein CASSLTSRRWDTEAFF.

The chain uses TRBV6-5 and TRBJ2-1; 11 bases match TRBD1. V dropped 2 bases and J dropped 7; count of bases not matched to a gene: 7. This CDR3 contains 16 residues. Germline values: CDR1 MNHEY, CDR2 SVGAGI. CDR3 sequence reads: CASSYTRDRGINEQFF. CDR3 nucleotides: TGTGCCAGCAGTTACACCCGGGACAGGGGGATTAATGAGCAGTTCTTC.